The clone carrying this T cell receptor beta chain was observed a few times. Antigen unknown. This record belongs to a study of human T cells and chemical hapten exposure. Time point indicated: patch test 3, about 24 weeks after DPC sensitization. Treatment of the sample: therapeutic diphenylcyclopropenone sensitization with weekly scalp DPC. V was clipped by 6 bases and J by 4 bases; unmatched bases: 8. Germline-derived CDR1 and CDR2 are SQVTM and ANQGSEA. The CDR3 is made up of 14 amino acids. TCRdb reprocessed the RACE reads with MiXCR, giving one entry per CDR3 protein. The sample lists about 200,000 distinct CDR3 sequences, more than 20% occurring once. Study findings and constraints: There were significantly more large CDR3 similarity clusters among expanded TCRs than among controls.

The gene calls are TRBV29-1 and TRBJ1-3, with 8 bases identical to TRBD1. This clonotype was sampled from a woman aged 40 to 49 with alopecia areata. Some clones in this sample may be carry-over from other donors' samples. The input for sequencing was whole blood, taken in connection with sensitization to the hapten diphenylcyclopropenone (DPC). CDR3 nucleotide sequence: TGCAGCGTGAGAACAGGGGGTGCAGGAAACACCATATATTTT. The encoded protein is CSVRTGGAGNTIYF. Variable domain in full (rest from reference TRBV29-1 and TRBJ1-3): SAVISQKPSRDICQRGTSLTIQCQVDSQVTMMFWYRQQPGQSLTLIATANQGSEATYESGFVIDKFPISRPNLTFSTLTVSNMSPEDSSIYLCSVRTGGAGNTIYFGEGSWLTVV.